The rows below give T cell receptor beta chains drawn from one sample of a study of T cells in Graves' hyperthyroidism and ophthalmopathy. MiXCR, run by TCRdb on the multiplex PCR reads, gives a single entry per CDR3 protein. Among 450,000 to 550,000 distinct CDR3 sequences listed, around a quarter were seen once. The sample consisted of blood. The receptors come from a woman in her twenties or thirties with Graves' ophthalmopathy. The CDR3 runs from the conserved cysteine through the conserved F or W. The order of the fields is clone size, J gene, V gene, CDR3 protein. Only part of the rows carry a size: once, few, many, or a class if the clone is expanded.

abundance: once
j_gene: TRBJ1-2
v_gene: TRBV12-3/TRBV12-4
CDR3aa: CASSSGTGDLYGYTF

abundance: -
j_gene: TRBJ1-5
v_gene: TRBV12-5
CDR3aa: CASGLRHQPQHF

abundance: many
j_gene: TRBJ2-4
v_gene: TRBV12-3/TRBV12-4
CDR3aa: CASSFTSPVIQYF

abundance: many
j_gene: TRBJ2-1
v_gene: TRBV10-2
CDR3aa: CASTRTGGVEQFF

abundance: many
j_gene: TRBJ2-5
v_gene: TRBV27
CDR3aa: CASSFLPGTGGDSETQYF

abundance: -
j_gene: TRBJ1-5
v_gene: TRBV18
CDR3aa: CASSSGQGAWQPQHF

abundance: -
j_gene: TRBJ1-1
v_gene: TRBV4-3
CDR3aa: CASAPVNGVLAAFF

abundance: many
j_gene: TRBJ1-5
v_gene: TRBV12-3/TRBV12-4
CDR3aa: CASRLGQGLHF

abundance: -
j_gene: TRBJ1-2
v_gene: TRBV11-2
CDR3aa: CASSLLGDRAFSNYGYTF

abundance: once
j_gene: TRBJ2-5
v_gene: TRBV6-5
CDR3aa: CASSYPGATRETQYF

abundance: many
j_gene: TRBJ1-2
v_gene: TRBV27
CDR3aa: CASSFRTGTYGYTF

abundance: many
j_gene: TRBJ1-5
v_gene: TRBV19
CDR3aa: CASSPRGQGLSQPQHF

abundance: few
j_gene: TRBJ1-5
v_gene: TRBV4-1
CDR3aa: CASSQDIITRYQPQHF

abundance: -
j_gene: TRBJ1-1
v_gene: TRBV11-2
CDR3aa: CASSLGPGQGITEAFF

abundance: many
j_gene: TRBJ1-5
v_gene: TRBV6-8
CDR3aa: CASSYAQGSNQPQHF

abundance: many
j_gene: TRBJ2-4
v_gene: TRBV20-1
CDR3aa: CSAPLAGDFVIQYF

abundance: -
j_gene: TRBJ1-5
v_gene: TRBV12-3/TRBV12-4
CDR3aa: CASSPSRDGNQPQHF

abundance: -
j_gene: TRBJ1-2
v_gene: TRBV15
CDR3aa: CATRKVQGNYGYTF

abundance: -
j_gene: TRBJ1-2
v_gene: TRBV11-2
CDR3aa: CASSILGGYTF

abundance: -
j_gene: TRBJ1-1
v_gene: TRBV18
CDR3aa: CASSPTSGTQNTEAFF

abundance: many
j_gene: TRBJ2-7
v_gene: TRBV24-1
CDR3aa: CATSDSDWGEQYF

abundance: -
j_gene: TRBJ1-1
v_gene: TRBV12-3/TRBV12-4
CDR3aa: CASSFWGLDTEAFF

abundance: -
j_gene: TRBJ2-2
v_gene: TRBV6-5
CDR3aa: CASSYTFTGELFF

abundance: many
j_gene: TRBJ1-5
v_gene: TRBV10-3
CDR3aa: CAISSDGGNQPQHF

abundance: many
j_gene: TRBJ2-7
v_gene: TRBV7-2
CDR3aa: CASSLSQGRNEQYF

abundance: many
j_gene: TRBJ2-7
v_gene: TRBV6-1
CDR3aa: CASTQGQGGYEQYF

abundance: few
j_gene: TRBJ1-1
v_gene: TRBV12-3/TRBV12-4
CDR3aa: CASSPILNTESFF

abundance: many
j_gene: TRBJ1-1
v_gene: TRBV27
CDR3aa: CASSLGGRGAEAFF

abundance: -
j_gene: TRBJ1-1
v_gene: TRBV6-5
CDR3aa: CASSYMGSVPTEAFF

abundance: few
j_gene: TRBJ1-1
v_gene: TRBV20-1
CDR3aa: CSAPEAPGNTEAFF

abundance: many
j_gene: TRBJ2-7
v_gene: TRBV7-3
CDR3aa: CASSLMGGEQYF

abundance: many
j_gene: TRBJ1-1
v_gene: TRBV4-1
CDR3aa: CASSQGSRATEAFF

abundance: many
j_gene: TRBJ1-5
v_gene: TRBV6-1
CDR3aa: CASRNPGQPQHF

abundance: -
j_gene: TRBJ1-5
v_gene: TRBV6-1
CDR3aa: CASSDPGQVSQPQHF

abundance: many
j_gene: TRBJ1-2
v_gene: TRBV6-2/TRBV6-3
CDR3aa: CASSLFSGANYGYTF

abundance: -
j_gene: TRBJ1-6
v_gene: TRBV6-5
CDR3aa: CASSYPRTGENSPLHF

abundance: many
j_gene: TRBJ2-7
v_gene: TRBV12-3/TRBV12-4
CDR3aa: CASSLGLVYEQYF

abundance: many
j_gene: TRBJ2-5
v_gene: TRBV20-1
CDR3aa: CSGRQGVGQETQYF

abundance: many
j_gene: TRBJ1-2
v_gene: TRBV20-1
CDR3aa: CSAGGGGPNYGYTF

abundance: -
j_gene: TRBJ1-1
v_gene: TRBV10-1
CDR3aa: CASSDGTITEAFF

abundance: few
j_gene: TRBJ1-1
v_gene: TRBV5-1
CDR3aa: CASSPMMNTEAFF

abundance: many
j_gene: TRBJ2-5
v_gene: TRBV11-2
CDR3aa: CASSPGGYRETQYF

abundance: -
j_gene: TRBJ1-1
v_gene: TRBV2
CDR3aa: CASSEVRLNTEAFF

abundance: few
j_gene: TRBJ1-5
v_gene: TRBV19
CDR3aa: CASSIVRGDNQPQHF